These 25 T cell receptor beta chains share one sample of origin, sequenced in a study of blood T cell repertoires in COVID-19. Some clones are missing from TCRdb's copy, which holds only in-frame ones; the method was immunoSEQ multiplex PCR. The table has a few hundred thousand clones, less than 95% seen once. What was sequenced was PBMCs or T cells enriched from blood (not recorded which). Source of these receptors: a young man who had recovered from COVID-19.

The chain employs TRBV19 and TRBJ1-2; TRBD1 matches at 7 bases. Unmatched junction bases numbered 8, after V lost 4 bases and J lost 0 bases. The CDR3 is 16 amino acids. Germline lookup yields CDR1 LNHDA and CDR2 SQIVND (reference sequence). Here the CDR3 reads CASSRVGQDANYGYTF. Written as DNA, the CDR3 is TGTGCCAGTAGTAGGGTCGGACAGGACGCTAACTATGGCTACACCTTC.

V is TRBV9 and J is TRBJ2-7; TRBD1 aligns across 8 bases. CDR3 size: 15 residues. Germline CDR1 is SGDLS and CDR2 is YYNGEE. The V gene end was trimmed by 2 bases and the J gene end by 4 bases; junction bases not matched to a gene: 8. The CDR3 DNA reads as TGTGCCAGCAGCGTGGGCCAGGGGGCTTTGTACGAGCAGTACTTC. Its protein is CASSVGQGALYEQYF.

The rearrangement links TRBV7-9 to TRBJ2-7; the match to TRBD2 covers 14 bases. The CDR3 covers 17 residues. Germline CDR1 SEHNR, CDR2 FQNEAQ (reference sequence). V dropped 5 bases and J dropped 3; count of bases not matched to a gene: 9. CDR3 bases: TGTGCCAGCAGCCGATACCGGACTAGCGGGAGGTACTACGAGCAGTACTTC. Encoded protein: CASSRYRTSGRYYEQYF.

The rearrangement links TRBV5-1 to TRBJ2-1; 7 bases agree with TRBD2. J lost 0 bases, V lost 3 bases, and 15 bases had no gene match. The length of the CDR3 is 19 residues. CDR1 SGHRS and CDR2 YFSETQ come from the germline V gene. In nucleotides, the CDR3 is TGCGCCAGCAGCTCCCGGGCGGGAGCGGGTTCGAGCTCCTACAATGAGCAGTTCTTC. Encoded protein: CASSSRAGAGSSSYNEQFF.

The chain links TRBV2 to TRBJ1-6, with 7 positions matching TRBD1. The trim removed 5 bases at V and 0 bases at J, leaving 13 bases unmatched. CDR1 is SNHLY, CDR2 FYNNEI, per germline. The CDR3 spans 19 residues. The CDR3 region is CASSKEGTALSSYNSPLHF. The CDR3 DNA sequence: TGTGCCAGCAGTAAAGAAGGGACAGCTCTTAGCTCCTATAATTCACCCCTCCACTTT.

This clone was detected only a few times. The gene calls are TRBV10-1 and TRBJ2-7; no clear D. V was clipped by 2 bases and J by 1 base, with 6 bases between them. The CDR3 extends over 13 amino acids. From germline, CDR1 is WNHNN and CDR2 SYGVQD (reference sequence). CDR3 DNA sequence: TGCGCCAGCAGTGAGGCAGGATCCTACGAGCAGTACTTC. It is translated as CASSEAGSYEQYF.

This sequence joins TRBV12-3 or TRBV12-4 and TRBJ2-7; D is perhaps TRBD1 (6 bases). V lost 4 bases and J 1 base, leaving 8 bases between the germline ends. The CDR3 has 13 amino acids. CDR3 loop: CASSYGTSYEQYF. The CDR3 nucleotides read TGTGCCAGCAGTTATGGGACATCCTACGAGCAGTACTTC.

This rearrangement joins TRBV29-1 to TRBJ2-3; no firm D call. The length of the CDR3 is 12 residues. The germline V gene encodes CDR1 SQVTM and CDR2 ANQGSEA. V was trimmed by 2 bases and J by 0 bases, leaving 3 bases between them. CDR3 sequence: CSVESSTDTQYF. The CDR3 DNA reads TGCAGCGTTGAATCGAGCACAGATACGCAGTATTTT.

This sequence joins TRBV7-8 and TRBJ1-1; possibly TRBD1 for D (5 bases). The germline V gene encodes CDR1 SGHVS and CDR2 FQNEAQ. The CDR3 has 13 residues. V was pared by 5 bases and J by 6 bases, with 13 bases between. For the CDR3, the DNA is TGTGCCAGCAGCCCCCGGGGGGGGGCTGAAGCTTTCTTT. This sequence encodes CASSPRGGAEAFF. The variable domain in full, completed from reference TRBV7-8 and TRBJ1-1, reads GAGVSQSPRYKVAKRGQDVALRCDPISGHVSLFWYQQALGQGPEFLTYFQNEAQLDKSGLPSDRFFAERPEGSVSTLKIQRTQQEDSAVYLCASSPRGGAEAFFGQGTRLTVV.

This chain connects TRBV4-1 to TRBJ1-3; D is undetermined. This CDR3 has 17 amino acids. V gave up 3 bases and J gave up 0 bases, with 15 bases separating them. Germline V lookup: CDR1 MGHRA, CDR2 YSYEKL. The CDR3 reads CASSQVLTGNSGNTIYF. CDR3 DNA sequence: TGCGCCAGCAGCCAGGTTCTGACGGGAAACTCTGGAAACACCATATATTTT.

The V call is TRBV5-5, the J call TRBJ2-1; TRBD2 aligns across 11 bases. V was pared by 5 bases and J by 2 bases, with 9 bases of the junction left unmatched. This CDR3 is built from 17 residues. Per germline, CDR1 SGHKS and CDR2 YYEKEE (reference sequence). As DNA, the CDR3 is TGTGCCAGCAGTCCTCGGACTAGCGGGCCTACCTACAATGAGCAGTTCTTC. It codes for CASSPRTSGPTYNEQFF.

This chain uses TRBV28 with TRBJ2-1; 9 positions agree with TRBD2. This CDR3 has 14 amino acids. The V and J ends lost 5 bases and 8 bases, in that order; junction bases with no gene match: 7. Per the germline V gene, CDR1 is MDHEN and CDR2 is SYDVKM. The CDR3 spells CASSQKRGRDEQFF. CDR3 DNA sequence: TGTGCCAGCAGTCAAAAACGCGGGAGGGATGAGCAGTTCTTC.

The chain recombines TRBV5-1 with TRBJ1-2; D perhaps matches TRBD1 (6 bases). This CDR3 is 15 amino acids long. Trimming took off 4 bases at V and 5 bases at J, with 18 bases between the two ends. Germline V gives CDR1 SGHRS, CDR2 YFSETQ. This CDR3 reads CASSPLAQGRYGYTF. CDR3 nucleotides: TGCGCCAGCAGCCCCCTTGCCCAGGGGAGATATGGCTACACCTTC.

The CDR3 here is CASSLKYGLAGGETQYF. CDR3 sequence (DNA): TGTGCCAGCAGCTTAAAATACGGACTAGCCGGGGGAGAGACCCAGTACTTC. V and J are TRBV7-2 and TRBJ2-5, with 8 bases matching TRBD2. Germline V CDR1 and CDR2: SGHTA, FQGNSA. The V and J ends lost 2 bases and 4 bases, in that order; junction bases with no gene match: 12. This CDR3 contains 17 residues. Full variable domain (missing parts from reference TRBV7-2 and TRBJ2-5): GAGVSQSPSNKVTEKGKDVELRCDPISGHTALYWYRQSLGQGLEFLIYFQGNSAPDKSGLPSDRFSAERTGGSVSTLTIQRTQQEDSAVYLCASSLKYGLAGGETQYFGPGTRLLVL.

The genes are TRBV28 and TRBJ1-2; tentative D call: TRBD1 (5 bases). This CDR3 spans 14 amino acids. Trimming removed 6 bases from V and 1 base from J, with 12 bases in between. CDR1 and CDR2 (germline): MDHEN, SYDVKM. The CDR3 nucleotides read TGTGCCAGCAGGAGGGACTACAATAACTATGGCTACACCTTC. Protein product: CASRRDYNNYGYTF.

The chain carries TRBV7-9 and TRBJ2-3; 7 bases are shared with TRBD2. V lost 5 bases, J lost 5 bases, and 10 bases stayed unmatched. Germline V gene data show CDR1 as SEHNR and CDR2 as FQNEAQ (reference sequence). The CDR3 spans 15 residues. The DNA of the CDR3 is TGTGCCAGCAGCCCGAACGGGGGGAGGGGAGATACGCAGTATTTT. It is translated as CASSPNGGRGDTQYF.

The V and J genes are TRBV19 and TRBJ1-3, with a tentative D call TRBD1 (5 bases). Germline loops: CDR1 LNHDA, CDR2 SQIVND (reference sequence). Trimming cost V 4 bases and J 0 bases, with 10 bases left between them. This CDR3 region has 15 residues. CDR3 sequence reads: CASSKKGYSGNTIYF. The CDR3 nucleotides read TGTGCCAGTAGTAAAAAGGGGTACTCTGGAAACACCATATATTTT.

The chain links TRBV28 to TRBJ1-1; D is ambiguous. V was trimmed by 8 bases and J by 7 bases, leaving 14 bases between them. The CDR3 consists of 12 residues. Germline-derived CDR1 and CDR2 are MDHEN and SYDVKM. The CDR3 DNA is TGTGCCAGCCGGAGAGGTGGAGGTGAAGCTTTCTTT. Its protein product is CASRRGGGEAFF.

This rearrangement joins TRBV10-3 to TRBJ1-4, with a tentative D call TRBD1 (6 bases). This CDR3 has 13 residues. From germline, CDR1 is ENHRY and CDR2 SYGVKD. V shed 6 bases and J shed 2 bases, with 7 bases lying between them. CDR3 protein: CAISDRTNEKLFF. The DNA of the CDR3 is TGTGCCATCAGCGACAGGACTAATGAAAAACTGTTTTTT.

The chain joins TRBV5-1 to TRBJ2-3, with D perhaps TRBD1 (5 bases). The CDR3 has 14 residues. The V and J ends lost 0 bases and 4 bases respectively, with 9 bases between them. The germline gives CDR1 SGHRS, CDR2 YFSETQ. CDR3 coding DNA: TGCGCCAGCAGCTTGGGACAGACGGCAGATACGCAGTATTTT. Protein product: CASSLGQTADTQYF.

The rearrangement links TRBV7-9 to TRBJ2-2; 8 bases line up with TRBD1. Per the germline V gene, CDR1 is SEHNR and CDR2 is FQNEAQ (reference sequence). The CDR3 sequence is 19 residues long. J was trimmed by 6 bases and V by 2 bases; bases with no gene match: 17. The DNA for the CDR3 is TGTGCCAGCAGCTTATTGGATAGTGAGACACAGGGGGGTCCCGGGGAGCTGTTTTTT. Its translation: CASSLLDSETQGGPGELFF.

CDR3 DNA sequence: TGTGCCAGCAGCCAAGGGCTCAGATCCTACGAGCAGTACTTC. It translates to CASSQGLRSYEQYF. The V gene is TRBV3-1 (or the pseudogene TRBV3-2), the J gene TRBJ2-7; D is uncertain. CDR1 and CDR2 from the germline V gene are LGHDT and YNNKEL (reference sequence). The CDR3 length is 14 residues. V lost 1 base, J lost 1 base, and 8 bases lay in between.

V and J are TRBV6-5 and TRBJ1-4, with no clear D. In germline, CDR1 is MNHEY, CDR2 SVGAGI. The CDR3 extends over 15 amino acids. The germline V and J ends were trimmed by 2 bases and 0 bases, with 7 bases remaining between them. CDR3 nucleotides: TGTGCCAGCAGTTACGGCTCGACAACTAATGAAAAACTGTTTTTT. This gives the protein CASSYGSTTNEKLFF.

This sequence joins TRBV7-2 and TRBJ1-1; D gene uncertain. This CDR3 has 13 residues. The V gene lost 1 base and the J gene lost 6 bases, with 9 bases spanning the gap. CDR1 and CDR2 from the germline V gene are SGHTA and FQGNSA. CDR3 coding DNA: TGTGCCAGCAGCTTAGAGCTGGTAGCTGAAGCTTTCTTT. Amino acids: CASSLELVAEAFF. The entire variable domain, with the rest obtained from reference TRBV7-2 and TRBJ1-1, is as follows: GAGVSQSPSNKVTEKGKDVELRCDPISGHTALYWYRQSLGQGLEFLIYFQGNSAPDKSGLPSDRFSAERTGGSVSTLTIQRTQQEDSAVYLCASSLELVAEAFFGQGTRLTVV.

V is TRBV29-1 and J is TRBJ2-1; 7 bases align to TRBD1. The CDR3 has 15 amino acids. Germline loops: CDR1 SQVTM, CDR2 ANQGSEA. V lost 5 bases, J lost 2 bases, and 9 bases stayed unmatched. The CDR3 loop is CSVNRGKGAYNEQFF. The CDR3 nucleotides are TGCAGCGTTAACAGGGGAAAGGGGGCCTACAATGAGCAGTTCTTC.